This note documents a single TCR beta chain sequence. This sample is drawn from a study of shared clonotypes between healthy human individuals. Study overall: Three plates were used per donor for CD4 naive, three for CD4 memory, two for CD8 naive and one for CD8 memory.

Methods used by the authors: With immunoSEQ giving junction-only sequences and no quality scores, filtering differed. The method was immunoSEQ multiplex PCR; TCRdb's version includes in-frame clones alone and lacks a portion of them. Clone size and V and J calls were adopted from that table, with D and trimming inferred from the DNA. The sample lists about 2.3 million clones; around 90% were seen once. The germline CDR1 and CDR2 sequences are SGHNT and YENEEA. Between the trimmed V and J ends, which lost 5 bases and 5 bases, there was a span of 15 bases. CDR3 size: 14 residues. This clonotype was sampled from a man between 18 and 35 years old in good health. Some clones in this sample may be carry-over from other donors' samples. The chain couples TRBV11-3 to TRBJ2-5; D might be TRBD1 (6 bases). Source material: naive CD4+ T cells from PBMCs. The subset: CD45RA+ positively selected. For the CDR3, the DNA is TGTGCCAGCAGCGGTACAGGGTCCGGGGAGACCCAGTACTTC. Amino acid sequence: CASSGTGSGETQYF. The variable domain in full, with the rest retrieved from reference TRBV11-3 and TRBJ2-5, is EAGVVQSPRYKIIEKKQPVAFWCNPISGHNTLYWYLQNLGQGPELLIRYENEEAVDDSQLPKDRFSAERLKGVDSTLKIQPAELGDSAVYLCASSGTGSGETQYFGPGTRLLVL.